The 18 T cell receptor beta chains presented below share a single source sample, sequenced in a study of blood T cell repertoires in COVID-19. Profiled with immunoSEQ multiplex PCR; TCRdb holds only in-frame clones, not every one. The sample consists of tens of thousands of clones, approximately 89% of them appearing once. Sequencing was carried out using peripheral blood. These receptors all come from a man aged 50-60 years with active COVID-19.

The rearrangement joins TRBV7-9 to TRBJ2-2; 12 bases agree with TRBD2. There are 16 residues in the CDR3. Per germline, CDR1 SEHNR and CDR2 FQNEAQ (reference sequence). V was clipped by 4 bases and J by 3 bases; unmatched bases: 3. CDR3 bases: TGTGCCAGCAGCTCCCCTAGCGGGGGGGACACCGGGGAGCTGTTTTTT. Encoded protein: CASSSPSGGDTGELFF.

J is TRBJ2-6 and V is TRBV19, with 9 bases matching TRBD1. Germline CDR1 and CDR2: LNHDA and SQIVND (reference sequence). The CDR3 is 18 residues long. With 8 bases clipped from V and 3 bases from J, the junction kept 14 bases outside the gene matches. The chain's CDR3 is CASGSPGTGKNGANVLTF. The CDR3 coding sequence is TGTGCCAGTGGGAGCCCCGGGACAGGGAAGAATGGGGCCAACGTCCTGACTTTC.

This clone was counted only a few times. CDR3 loop: CASSNVVLEKRSYEQYF. In DNA, the CDR3 is TGTGCCAGCAGCAACGTAGTCCTAGAGAAGAGATCCTACGAGCAGTACTTC. The chain is built from TRBV21-1 and TRBJ2-7; TRBD2, the table's D call, lacks a check against the DNA. TRBV21-1 is reported as a pseudogene. This CDR3 comprises 17 residues.

V usage is TRBV27 and J usage is TRBJ1-6; D is possibly TRBD1 (5 bases). Germline CDR1 is MNHEY and CDR2 is SMNVEV (reference sequence). Trimming took 5 bases from V and 10 from J, leaving 24 bases between them. CDR3 length equals 17 residues. The CDR3 DNA reads TGTGCCAGCAGTCTTCAGGGAGGTAACGGTTGGGACTCACCCCTCCACTTT. It codes for CASSLQGGNGWDSPLHF.

This rearrangement joins TRBV30 to TRBJ2-7; 8 nucleotides align to TRBD1. The germline CDR1 and CDR2 sequences are GTSNPN and SVGIG (reference sequence). Losses at the gene ends were 2 bases for V and 6 bases for J; bases not matched to a gene: 9. This CDR3 has 14 amino acids. The CDR3 region is CAWSNGQGAPEQYF. The CDR3 DNA reads as TGTGCCTGGAGTAACGGGCAGGGGGCTCCCGAGCAGTACTTC.

This rearrangement joins TRBV3-1 (or the pseudogene TRBV3-2) to TRBJ1-5, with D possibly being TRBD1 (5 bases). The germline V gene has CDR1 LGHDT and CDR2 YNNKEL (reference sequence). Trimming took off 0 bases at V and 7 bases at J, with 16 bases between the two ends. The CDR3 covers 16 residues. The CDR3 loop is CASSQDVRVKGQPQHF. The CDR3 DNA follows: TGTGCCAGCAGCCAAGATGTCAGGGTGAAGGGACAGCCCCAGCATTTT.

The chain joins TRBV7-2 to TRBJ2-7; D is unclear. Trimming removed 3 bases at V and 6 bases at J, with 12 bases between. Germline CDR1 and CDR2: SGHTA and FQGNSA. This CDR3 contains 13 residues. The CDR3 spells CASSFGDGGEQYF. The CDR3 coding sequence is TGTGCCAGCAGCTTCGGCGACGGCGGCGAGCAGTACTTC.

The chain employs TRBV18 and TRBJ1-1; a weak D match, TRBD1 (6 bases). Germline values: CDR1 KGHSH, CDR2 LQKENI. V lost 3 bases and J lost 4, with 9 bases in between. The CDR3 totals 13 residues. The CDR3, as DNA: TGTGCCAGCTCACCTGGGACAACCACTGAAGCTTTCTTT. Translated, it gives CASSPGTTTEAFF.

The J gene is TRBJ1-2, the V gene TRBV28, with unresolved D. Between the trimmed V and J ends, which lost 9 bases and 1 base, there was a span of 3 bases. CDR3 length: 10 amino acids. Germline V gene lookup returns CDR1 MDHEN and CDR2 SYDVKM. CDR3 residues: CASYNYGYTF. DNA of the CDR3: TGTGCCAGTTATAACTATGGCTACACCTTC.

The rearrangement joins TRBV9 to TRBJ2-3; D not certain. CDR3 length: 16 amino acids. The germline CDR1 and CDR2 sequences are SGDLS and YYNGEE. V was trimmed by 0 bases and J by 4 bases, leaving 15 bases between them. CDR3 residues: CASSVGMSSFPDTQYF. CDR3 bases: TGTGCCAGCAGCGTAGGAATGAGTAGTTTCCCAGATACGCAGTATTTT.

This chain uses TRBV19 with TRBJ1-1; the match to TRBD1 covers 7 bases. V was pared by 8 bases and J by 4 bases, with 13 bases of the junction left unmatched. Germline V gives CDR1 LNHDA, CDR2 SQIVND (reference sequence). The CDR3 runs to 15 residues. Written as DNA, the CDR3 is TGTGCCAGTTTCGGGACAGATACTGGGAGCACTGAAGCTTTCTTT. Protein sequence: CASFGTDTGSTEAFF. The variable domain in full, completed from reference TRBV19 and TRBJ1-1, reads DGGITQSPKYLFRKEGQNVTLSCEQNLNHDAMYWYRQDPGQGLRLIYYSQIVNDFQKGDIAEGYSVSREKKESFPLTVTSAQKNPTAFYLCASFGTDTGSTEAFFGQGTRLTVV.

This chain uses TRBV27 with TRBJ1-1; D may be TRBD1 (6 bases). Germline CDR1 reads MNHEY; CDR2 reads SMNVEV (reference sequence). The CDR3 sequence is 13 residues long. The ends were cut back, 6 bases at V and 9 bases at J, with 17 bases in the middle. As DNA, the CDR3 is TGTGCCAGCAGCCCCGGGCACAGGGATAAAGCTTTCTTT. It translates to CASSPGHRDKAFF.

This sequence joins TRBV19 and TRBJ1-4, with a possible D match to TRBD1 (6 bases). Germline CDR1 reads LNHDA; CDR2 reads SQIVND (reference sequence). V lost 2 bases and J 8 bases, leaving 12 bases between the germline ends. The CDR3 has 14 residues. CDR3 residues: CASSIQGRREKLFF. The CDR3 coding sequence is TGTGCCAGTAGTATACAGGGGCGTCGGGAAAAACTGTTTTTT.

The CDR3 loop is CASSVGGVGTGNTIYF. The CDR3 DNA reads TGTGCCAGCAGCGTAGGGGGCGTCGGCACTGGAAACACCATATATTTT. The V gene is TRBV9, the J gene TRBJ1-3; perhaps TRBD1 as D (5 bases). Germline V gives CDR1 SGDLS, CDR2 YYNGEE. The V end lost 0 bases, the J end lost 2 bases, and 12 bases lay between the germline ends. There are 16 residues in the CDR3.

The genes are TRBV6-5 and TRBJ2-7; D remains ambiguous. The CDR3 runs 15 residues. Trimming removed 4 bases from V and 3 bases from J, with 16 bases in between. CDR1 and CDR2 (germline): MNHEY, SVGAGI. CDR3 sequence reads: CASSSIPNSYYEQYF. The DNA for the CDR3 is TGTGCCAGCAGTTCCATCCCGAACAGCTACTACGAGCAGTACTTC.

The rearrangement links TRBV5-1 to TRBJ2-3; D remains ambiguous. The CDR3 runs to 13 residues. V dropped 0 bases and J dropped 6 bases, with 8 bases sitting between them. Germline V gene sequence: CDR1 SGHRS, CDR2 YFSETQ. The CDR3 bases are TGCGCCAGCAGCTTGGACGCACGGGATACGCAGTATTTT. Translating it yields CASSLDARDTQYF.

The V and J genes are TRBV18 and TRBJ1-2, with 8 bases that match TRBD1. V dropped 5 bases and J dropped 6; count of bases not matched to a gene: 5. This CDR3 is 13 amino acids long. Per germline, CDR1 KGHSH and CDR2 LQKENI. CDR3 sequence (DNA): TGTGCCAGCTCAAAACAGGGGGGAGATGGCTACACCTTC. Translating gives CASSKQGGDGYTF. The entire variable domain, with the rest obtained from reference TRBV18 and TRBJ1-2, is as follows: NAGVMQNPRHLVRRRGQEARLRCSPMKGHSHVYWYRQLPEEGLKFMVYLQKENIIDESGMPKERFSAEFPKEGPSILRIQQVVRGDSAAYFCASSKQGGDGYTFGSGTRLTVV.

CDR3 loop: CASSSNTPLAGVGDTQYF. For the CDR3, the DNA is TGTGCCAGCAGTTCCAATACCCCTTTAGCGGGAGTAGGAGATACGCAGTATTTT. J is TRBJ2-3 and V is TRBV28, with 9 bases identical to TRBD2. With V trimmed by 4 bases and J by 5 bases, 16 bases remained unmatched. This CDR3 spans 18 amino acids. Germline V gene data show CDR1 as MDHEN and CDR2 as SYDVKM. Full variable domain (missing parts from reference TRBV28 and TRBJ2-3): DVKVTQSSRYLVKRTGEKVFLECVQDMDHENMFWYRQDPGLGLRLIYFSYDVKMKEKGDIPEGYSVSREKKERFSLILESASTNQTSMYLCASSSNTPLAGVGDTQYFGPGTRLTVL.